Sequencing of this TCR beta chain was carried out in a study of patients and donors after allogeneic stem cell transplantation. TCRdb recomputed calls from the RT-PCR reads with MiXCR, one row per CDR3 protein. The table records approximately 200,000 distinct CDR3 sequences, around two fifths of them present only once. CDR3 length: 17 residues. Germline trimming cut 5 bases from V and 2 bases from J; bases unmatched to any gene: 10. CDR1 is MGHRA, CDR2 YSYEKL, per germline. This clonotype was recorded a few times. J is TRBJ1-3 and V is TRBV4-1; 9 nucleotides line up with TRBD1. This receptor was taken from a human donor who was either an allogeneic HSCT recipient or a stem cell or donor lymphocyte infusion donor (not recorded which). It is not recorded whose cells these are; they may come from a transplant donor. Sequencing was done on a sample of blood, either unsorted or a sorted T cell fraction (not recorded which). As DNA, the CDR3 is TGCGCCAGCAGCTACCTTACCGGGACAGGGACTGGAAACACCATATATTTT. This codes for CASSYLTGTGTGNTIYF.